This T cell receptor beta chain was retrieved from a study of memory CD8 T cells in hepatitis C reinfection listed by TCRdb under 2017. Study-level background: Two consecutive HCV infections were spontaneously resolved by three donors, whereas a primary infection was cleared by two donors who then became chronically infected after reinfection. The peak reinfection time point was selected on the basis of previously published longitudinal tetramer+ CD8 T cell frequency data. HCV reinfection was defined as a positive HCV RNA test following two negative tests taken at least 60 days apart. Samples at the peak of reinfection were taken 3 to 8 weeks after reinfection was detected. In the reinfection study, participants who had previously resolved an HCV infection were followed up every 3 months. In five donors, the study followed the TCR beta repertoire of virus-specific CD8 T cells over time through an HCV reinfection episode. Between about 2009 and 2012, about 5 reinfection cases that had stored pre-reinfection samples were identified.

Preparation of the library involved the immunoSEQ multiplex PCR assay. Genomic DNA was extracted from the sorted cells, and the TCR beta V, D and J regions were sequenced using the automated high-throughput method of Adaptive Biotechnologies. A two-step, bias-controlled multiplex PCR was used to amplify the CDR3 regions. Amplified TCR beta libraries were sequenced on an Illumina instrument. The authors processed their data as follows. The demultiplexed reads were processed to cut down on amplification and sequencing bias, and the IMGT database was used to assign CDR3 sequences to gene families. ImmunoSEQ software version 2.0 was used to analyze repertoire data. Clonotype lists were filtered to remove out-of-frame sequences as well as sequences containing stop codons in the CDR3. Any clonotype with a frequency under 0.01% was left out, since that frequency corresponded to less than one cell. Richness was computed as observed richness divided by input cell number, and evenness as Shannon entropy divided by log observed richness. Simpson diversity and Morisita-Horn overlap indices were used to quantify repertoire diversity and similarity between time points. Each clonotype was placed into one of four groups: dominant (>1%), sub-dominant (0.5-0.99%), low abundance (0.1-0.49%) or lowest abundance (<0.1%). A germline index was derived by subtracting total nucleotide additions from total CDR3 length and dividing the result by total CDR3 length. TCRdb mirrors the immuneACCESS table, restricted to in-frame sequences. Some clones are absent from its copies; in checked studies, under half trace to an unresolved V gene, and the reason for the others is unknown. V, J and clone size were drawn from that table, and D and trimming were deduced from the DNA. This sample has 35,000 to 55,000 clones in its table, and roughly 90% of those were observed once. The top ten clones comprise more than 0.95% of the sample.

Study-level results and caveats: With only a handful of donors, the study could not reach definitive conclusions about public clonotypes linked to secondary clearance.

A distance of 15 bases separates the germline ends of V and J, which lose 1 base and 2 bases respectively. Inclusive of the bounding cysteine and phenylalanine, the CDR3 is 17 residues long. Kept here is only the CDR3 DNA, which spans 51 bases and is read in frame from base 1. The germline V gene sets CDR1 to MGHRA and CDR2 to YSYEKL. This sample's time point label indicates: peak reinfection, 3 to 8 weeks after reinfection detection. Sorted cells were sequenced directly ex vivo, with no in vitro expansion before TCR sequencing. Donors were people who inject drugs enrolled in the Montreal Acute Hepatitis C Cohort Study (HEPCO) in Canada. As controls, total naive CD8 T cells were sorted as viable CD3+ CD8+ CD45RO- cells from a couple of donors at all three reinfection time points. Before sorting, cryopreserved peripheral blood mononuclear cells were thawed and CD8 T cells were purified from those thawed cells. The MACS CD8+ T cell Isolation Kit was used to enrich CD8 T cells through negative selection. A BD FACSAria II sorter with FACSDiva software was used for cell sorting, and FlowJo was used for data analysis.

About this clone itself: Its antigen is not yet known. No base quality information exists; no much larger clone differs at one position.

Here the chain combines TRBV4-1 and TRBJ1-5; matching of 5 bases hints at TRBD1 as the D gene. Sequencing was performed on naive CD8+ T cells sorted from blood. What the cell subset or site label conveys for this sample: total naive CD8+CD45RO- T cells. The TCR was taken from a man aged 18 to 29 with hepatitis C virus infection. The CDR3 region has the sequence CASSQVGGSLGNQPQHF. The base sequence is TGCGCCAGCAGCCAAGTCGGGGGTAGCTTAGGCAATCAGCCCCAGCATTTT.